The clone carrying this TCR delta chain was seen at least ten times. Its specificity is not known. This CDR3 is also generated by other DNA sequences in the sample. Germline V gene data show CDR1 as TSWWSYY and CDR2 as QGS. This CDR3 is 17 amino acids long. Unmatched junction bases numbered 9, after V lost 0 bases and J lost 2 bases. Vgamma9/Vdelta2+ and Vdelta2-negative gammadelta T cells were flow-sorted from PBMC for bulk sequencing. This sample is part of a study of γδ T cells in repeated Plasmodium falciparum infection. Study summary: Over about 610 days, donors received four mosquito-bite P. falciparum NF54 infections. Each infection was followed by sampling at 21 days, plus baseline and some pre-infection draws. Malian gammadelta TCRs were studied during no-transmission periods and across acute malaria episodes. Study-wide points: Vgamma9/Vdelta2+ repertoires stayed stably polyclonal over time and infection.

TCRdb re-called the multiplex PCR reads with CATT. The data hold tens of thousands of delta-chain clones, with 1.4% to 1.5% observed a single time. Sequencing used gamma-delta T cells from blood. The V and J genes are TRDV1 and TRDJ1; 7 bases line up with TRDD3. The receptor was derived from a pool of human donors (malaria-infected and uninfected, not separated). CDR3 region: CALGELRVGGMTDKLIF. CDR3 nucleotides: TGTGCTCTTGGGGAACTCCGTGTCGGGGGGATGACCGATAAACTCATCTTT.